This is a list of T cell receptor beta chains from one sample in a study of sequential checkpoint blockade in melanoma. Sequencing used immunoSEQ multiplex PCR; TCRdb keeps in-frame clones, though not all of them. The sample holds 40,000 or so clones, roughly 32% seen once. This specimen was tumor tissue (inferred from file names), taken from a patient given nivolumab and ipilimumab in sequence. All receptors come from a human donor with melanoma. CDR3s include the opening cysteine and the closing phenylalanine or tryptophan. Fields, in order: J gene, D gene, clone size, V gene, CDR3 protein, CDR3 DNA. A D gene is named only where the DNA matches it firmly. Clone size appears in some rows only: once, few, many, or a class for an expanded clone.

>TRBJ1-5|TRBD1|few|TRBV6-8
CASSNDRVNQPQHF
TGTGCCAGCAGTAACGACAGGGTCAATCAGCCCCAGCATTTT
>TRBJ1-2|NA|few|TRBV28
CASSSTQGSYGYTF
TGTGCCAGCAGTTCGACGCAGGGGAGCTATGGCTACACCTTC
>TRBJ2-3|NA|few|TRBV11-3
CASSLYGLRTDTQYF
TGTGCCAGCAGCTTATACGGACTGCGCACAGATACGCAGTATTTT
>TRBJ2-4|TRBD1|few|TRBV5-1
CASSSDRLAKNIQYF
TGCGCCAGCAGCTCGGACAGGTTAGCCAAAAACATTCAGTACTTC
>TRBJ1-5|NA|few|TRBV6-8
CASSYSLRDQPQHF
TGTGCCAGCAGTTACTCCCTCAGGGACCAGCCCCAGCATTTT
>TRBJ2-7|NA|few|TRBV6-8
CASTTTGTQQYF
TGTGCCAGCACTACAACCGGGACTCAGCAGTACTTC
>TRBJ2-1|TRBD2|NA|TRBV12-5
CASKAGGYNEQFF
TGTGCCAGCAAAGCGGGGGGGTACAATGAGCAGTTCTTC
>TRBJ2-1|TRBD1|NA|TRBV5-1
CASRLDRGRNEQFF
TGCGCCAGCAGATTGGACAGGGGGCGAAATGAGCAGTTCTTC
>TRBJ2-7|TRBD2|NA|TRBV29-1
CSVGLAVSYEQYF
TGCAGCGTTGGTCTAGCGGTATCCTACGAGCAGTACTTC
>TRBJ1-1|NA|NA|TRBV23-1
CASSHLFQGDTEAFF
TGCGCCAGCAGTCACCTCTTTCAGGGAGACACTGAAGCTTTCTTT
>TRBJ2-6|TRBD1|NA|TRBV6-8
CASSGQGASGANVLTF
TGTGCCAGCAGCGGACAGGGGGCGTCTGGGGCCAACGTCCTGACTTTC
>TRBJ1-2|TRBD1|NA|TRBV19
CASSRGQGAYGYTF
TGTGCCAGTAGTCGGGGACAGGGGGCCTATGGCTACACCTTC
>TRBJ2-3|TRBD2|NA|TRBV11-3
CASRPRAGGSTDTQYF
TGTGCCAGCAGGCCCCGTGCGGGGGGGAGCACAGATACGCAGTATTTT
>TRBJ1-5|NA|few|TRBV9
CASSDRASNQPQHF
TGTGCCAGCAGTGACCGGGCAAGCAATCAGCCCCAGCATTTT
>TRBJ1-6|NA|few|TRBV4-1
CASSRALSENSPLHF
TGCGCCAGCAGCCGAGCCCTCAGCGAGAATTCACCCCTCCACTTT
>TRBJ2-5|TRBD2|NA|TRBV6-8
CASSYPRTSGGRGQETQYF
TGTGCCAGCAGTTACCCGCGGACTAGCGGGGGGCGGGGGCAAGAGACCCAGTACTTC
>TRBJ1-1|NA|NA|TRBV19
CASSGPGRSTEAFF
TGTGCCAGTTCCGGGCCAGGTAGAAGCACTGAAGCTTTCTTT
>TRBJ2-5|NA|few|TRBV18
CASSPTGAETQYF
TGTGCCAGCTCACCAACCGGGGCAGAGACCCAGTACTTC
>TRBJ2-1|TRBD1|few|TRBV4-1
CASSQRQGSYNEQFF
TGCGCCAGCAGCCAGCGACAGGGCTCCTACAATGAGCAGTTCTTC
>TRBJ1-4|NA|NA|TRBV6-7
CASSYSEGTDEKLFF
TGTGCCAGCAGTTACTCGGAGGGTACGGATGAAAAACTGTTTTTT
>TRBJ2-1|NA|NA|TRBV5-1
CASKEDPPYNEQFF
TGCGCCAGCAAAGAAGATCCCCCTTACAATGAGCAGTTCTTC
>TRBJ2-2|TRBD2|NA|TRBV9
CASSVGASGAGELFF
TGTGCCAGCAGCGTAGGTGCTAGCGGCGCCGGGGAGCTGTTTTTT
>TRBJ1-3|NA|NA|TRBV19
CASDIGNTIYF
TGTGCCAGCGACATTGGAAACACCATATATTTT
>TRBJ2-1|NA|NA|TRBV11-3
CASSLSGLFSYNEQFF
TGTGCCAGCAGCTTGTCCGGACTATTCTCCTACAATGAGCAGTTCTTC
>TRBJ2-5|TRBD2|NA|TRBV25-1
CASSVAASGRETQYF
TGTGCCAGCAGTGTGGCGGCTAGCGGGAGAGAGACCCAGTACTTC
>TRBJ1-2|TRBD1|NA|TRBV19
CASKGRGLYGYTF
TGTGCCAGTAAGGGCAGGGGGCTCTATGGCTACACCTTC
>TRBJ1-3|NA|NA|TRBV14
CASSQHRGAGNTIYF
TGTGCCAGCAGCCAACACCGGGGGGCTGGAAACACCATATATTTT
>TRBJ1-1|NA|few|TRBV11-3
CASRLGNANTEAFF
TGTGCCAGCAGGCTAGGGAATGCGAACACTGAAGCTTTCTTT
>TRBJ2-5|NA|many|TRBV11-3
CASSLREEQETQYF
TGTGCCAGCAGCCTGAGGGAGGAACAAGAGACCCAGTACTTC
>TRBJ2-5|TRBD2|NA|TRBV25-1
CASSLEVAGETQYF
TGTGCCAGCAGTTTAGAGGTAGCGGGGGAGACCCAGTACTTC
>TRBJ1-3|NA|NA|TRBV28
CASSSWGFGSGNTIYF
TGTGCCAGCAGCTCATGGGGTTTCGGATCTGGAAACACCATATATTTT
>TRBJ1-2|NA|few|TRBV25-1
CASSFGGLGGYTF
TGTGCCAGCAGCTTCGGGGGCTTAGGTGGCTACACCTTC
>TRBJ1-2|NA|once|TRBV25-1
CASSDRANYGYTF
TGTGCCAGCAGTGACAGGGCTAACTATGGCTACACCTTC
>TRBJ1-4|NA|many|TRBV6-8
CASTRTGLGEKLFF
TGTGCCAGCACAAGGACCGGCCTGGGTGAAAAACTGTTTTTT
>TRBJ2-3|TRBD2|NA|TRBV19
CASSELAGSPTDTQYF
TGTGCCAGTAGTGAGCTAGCGGGGTCCCCCACAGATACGCAGTATTTT
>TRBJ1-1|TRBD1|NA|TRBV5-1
CASSLTGGMEGTEAFF
TGCGCCAGCAGCTTAACAGGGGGCATGGAGGGAACTGAAGCTTTCTTT
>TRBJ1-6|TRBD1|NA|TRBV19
CASSIQGASLHF
TGTGCCAGTAGTATCCAGGGGGCTTCCCTCCACTTT
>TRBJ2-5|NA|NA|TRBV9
CASSEKVKVQETQYF
TGTGCCAGCAGCGAAAAAGTTAAAGTCCAAGAGACCCAGTACTTC
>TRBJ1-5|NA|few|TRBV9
CASSADGSQPQHF
TGTGCCAGCAGCGCCGATGGCTCTCAGCCCCAGCATTTT
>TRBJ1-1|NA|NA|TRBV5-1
CASSLQTGMNTEAFF
TGCGCCAGCAGCTTGCAGACTGGGATGAACACTGAAGCTTTCTTT
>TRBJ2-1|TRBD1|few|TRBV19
CASSEGTGIRGGQFF
TGTGCCAGTAGTGAAGGGACAGGAATACGAGGGGGGCAGTTCTTC
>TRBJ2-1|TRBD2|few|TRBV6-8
CASSYGWDYPGEQFF
TGTGCCAGCAGTTACGGCTGGGACTATCCTGGTGAGCAGTTCTTC
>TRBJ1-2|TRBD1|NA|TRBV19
CASTVYRVGGNYGYTF
TGTGCCAGTACCGTCTACCGAGTAGGGGGCAATTATGGCTACACCTTC
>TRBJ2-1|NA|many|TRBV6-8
CASSVAGSSYNEQFF
TGTGCCAGCAGTGTTGCGGGGAGCTCCTACAATGAGCAGTTCTTC
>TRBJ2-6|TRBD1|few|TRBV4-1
CASSQGDSSSGANVLTF
TGCGCCAGCAGCCAAGGGGACAGCTCCTCTGGGGCCAACGTCCTGACTTTC
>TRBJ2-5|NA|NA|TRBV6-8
CASRAGGQETQYF
TGTGCCAGCAGGGCCGGGGGCCAAGAGACCCAGTACTTC
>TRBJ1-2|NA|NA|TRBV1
CASSQDRGGLPTNNYGYTF
TGCGCCAGCAGCCAAGATCGCGGGGGACTACCAACCAATAACTATGGCTACACCTTC
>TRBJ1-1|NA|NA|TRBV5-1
CASSLRDNDNEAFF
TGCGCCAGCAGCCTCCGGGACAATGACAATGAAGCTTTCTTT
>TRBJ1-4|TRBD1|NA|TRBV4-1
CASSPPDRVDEKLFF
TGCGCCAGCAGCCCCCCGGACAGGGTAGACGAAAAACTGTTTTTT
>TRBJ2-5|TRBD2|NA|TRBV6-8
CASSYNSGGTQETQYF
TGTGCCAGCAGTTACAATAGCGGGGGAACCCAAGAGACCCAGTACTTC
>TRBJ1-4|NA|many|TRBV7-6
CASSLGSGTNEKLFF
TGTGCCAGCAGCTTGGGGTCGGGAACTAATGAAAAACTGTTTTTT
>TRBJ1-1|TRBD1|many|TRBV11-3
CASSVGQGGTEAFF
TGTGCCAGCAGCGTGGGACAGGGGGGAACTGAAGCTTTCTTT
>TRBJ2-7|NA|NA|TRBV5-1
CASSSSKGLFHYEQYF
TGCGCCAGCAGCTCATCTAAGGGACTGTTCCACTACGAGCAGTACTTC
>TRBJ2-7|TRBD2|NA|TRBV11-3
CASSPWTSGPYEQYF
TGTGCCAGCAGCCCGTGGACTAGCGGCCCCTACGAGCAGTACTTC